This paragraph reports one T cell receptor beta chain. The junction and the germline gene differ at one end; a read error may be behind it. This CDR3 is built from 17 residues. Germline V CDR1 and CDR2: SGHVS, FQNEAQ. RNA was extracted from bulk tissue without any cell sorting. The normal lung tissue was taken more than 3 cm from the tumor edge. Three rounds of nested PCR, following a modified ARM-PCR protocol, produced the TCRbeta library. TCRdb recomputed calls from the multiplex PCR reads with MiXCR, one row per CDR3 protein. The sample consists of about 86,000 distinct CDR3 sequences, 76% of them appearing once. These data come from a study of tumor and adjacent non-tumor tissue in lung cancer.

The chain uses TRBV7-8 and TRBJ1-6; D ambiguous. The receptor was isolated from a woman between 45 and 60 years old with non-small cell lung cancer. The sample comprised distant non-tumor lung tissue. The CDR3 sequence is CASSLATWLSANSPLHF. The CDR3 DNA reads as TGTGCCAGTAGCTTAGCGACCTGGTTGAGTGCTAATTCACCCCTCCACTTT.